Below are 29 T cell receptor beta chains sequenced from a single sample in a study of T-cell memory formation after mild COVID-19 (dated by TCRdb to the early 2020s). Libraries were constructed by 5' RACE. TCRdb names Illumina NovaSeq 6000 as the instrument used. Using fastp trimming at Q25 and MiXCR clonotype assembly, TCRdb reanalyzed the public sequencing data and kept in-frame beta chains. CDR3 protein duplicates are merged, each entry listing the most common genes and DNA. Within this sample are under 450,000 distinct CDR3 sequences, with roughly 20% of them counted one time only. Around 20% of the sample goes to the ten largest clones. The sequencing sample was made of PBMCs or a T cell subset sorted from them (not recorded which). The receptors stem from a man between 18 and 29 years old who had mild COVID-19 (a few samples of this study predate the infection). The sample titles of this study are shuffled in the database, so cell type and time point are left out; the donor was told from shared clones.

This clonotype was observed a handful of times. The chain couples TRBV7-9 to TRBJ1-5; D unclear. CDR1 is SEHNR, CDR2 FQNEAQ, per germline (reference sequence). The V and J ends lost 8 bases and 4 bases respectively, with 6 bases between them. The CDR3 is 11 residues long. The CDR3 is CASGYNQPQHF. As DNA, the CDR3 is TGTGCCAGCGGCTATAATCAGCCCCAGCATTTT.

The chain links TRBV6-5 to TRBJ1-1; D not certain. CDR3 size: 12 residues. V lost 2 bases, J lost 5 bases, and 6 bases lay in between. The germline CDR1 and CDR2 sequences are MNHEY and SVGAGI. For the CDR3, the DNA is TGTGCCAGCAGTTACAGGGATACTGAAGCTTTCTTT. This translates into CASSYRDTEAFF.

This clonotype was counted between two and nine times. This chain links TRBV7-2 with TRBJ2-1; 7 bases are shared with TRBD2. CDR3 size: 15 residues. Germline CDR1 reads SGHTA; CDR2 reads FQGNSA. V lost 1 base, J lost 7 bases, and 7 bases stayed unmatched. CDR3 sequence: CASSLVAGVWNEQFF. As DNA, the CDR3 is TGTGCCAGCAGCTTAGTGGCGGGGGTCTGGAATGAGCAGTTCTTC.

This clonotype was observed a few times. J is TRBJ2-2 and V is TRBV7-2, with 7 bases that match TRBD2. V trimming: 1 base; J trimming: 5 bases; junction bases outside the gene matches: 7. The germline V gene has CDR1 SGHTA and CDR2 FQGNSA. The CDR3 has 16 residues. The CDR3 loop reads CASSLVASGRTGELFF. The CDR3 DNA reads TGTGCCAGCAGCTTAGTGGCTAGCGGAAGGACCGGGGAGCTGTTTTTT.

The V and J genes are TRBV20-1 and TRBJ2-3, with D possibly being TRBD1 (5 bases). The CDR3 is 12 amino acids. The V gene lost 4 bases and the J gene lost 7 bases, with 12 bases spanning the gap. The germline CDR1 and CDR2 sequences are DFQATT and SNEGSKA (reference sequence). CDR3 coding DNA: TGCAGTGCTATTAGACAGTCTTATACGCAGTATTTT. This sequence encodes CSAIRQSYTQYF.

The CDR3 region is CASTSTGAGELFF. The DNA of the CDR3 is TGTGCCAGCACCTCAACAGGGGCCGGGGAGCTGTTTTTT. V gene TRBV7-9 combines with J gene TRBJ2-2; TRBD1 matches at 7 bases. The length of the CDR3 is 13 residues. V gave up 7 bases and J gave up 6 bases; unmatched junction bases: 5. Germline V gives CDR1 SEHNR, CDR2 FQNEAQ (reference sequence).

This clonotype was counted only a few times. The chain has TRBV7-9 and TRBJ2-2; TRBD2 aligns across 8 bases. The CDR3 loop spans 15 amino acids. The V gene's germline CDR1 is SEHNR and CDR2 FQNEAQ (reference sequence). J was trimmed by 7 bases and V by 5 bases; bases with no gene match: 9. CDR3 region: CASSRIAGTSGELFF. In nucleotides, the CDR3 is TGTGCCAGCAGCAGGATCGCCGGGACTAGCGGGGAGCTGTTTTTT.

This clonotype has just a few counts. The gene calls are TRBV9 and TRBJ1-5, with D unclear. The V gene lost 2 bases and the J gene lost 5 bases, with 5 bases spanning the gap. CDR3 length: 12 residues. Germline lookup yields CDR1 SGDLS and CDR2 YYNGEE. CDR3 DNA sequence: TGTGCCAGCAGCGTTGGCGATCAGCCCCAGCATTTT. Translating it yields CASSVGDQPQHF.

CDR3 residues: CASSTGNIQYF. The CDR3 DNA follows: TGTGCCAGCAGTACAGGGAACATTCAGTACTTC. The chain carries TRBV28 and TRBJ2-4, with D maybe TRBD1 (6 bases). The CDR3 loop spans 11 amino acids. CDR1 and CDR2 from the germline V gene are MDHEN and SYDVKM. V was cut by 5 bases and J by 7 bases, with 6 bases left in between.

This clonotype was recorded a few times. The rearrangement links TRBV7-6 to TRBJ2-1; 8 nucleotides line up with TRBD2. Germline CDR1 SGHVS, CDR2 FNYEAQ. This CDR3 contains 16 residues. The V gene end was trimmed by 4 bases and the J gene end by 6 bases; junction bases not matched to a gene: 11. Here the CDR3 DNA reads TGTGCCAGCAGCTACTCCGGCGGGGGGCCCTCCAATGAGCAGTTCTTC. This codes for CASSYSGGGPSNEQFF.

The rearrangement links TRBV14 to TRBJ2-2; D is undetermined. Germline lookup yields CDR1 SGHDN and CDR2 FVKESK. The CDR3 is 14 residues long. The V end lost 6 bases, the J end lost 6 bases, and 14 bases lay between the germline ends. The DNA of the CDR3 is TGTGCCAGCAGGAGGCAGGCCGAGGCCGGGGAGCTGTTTTTT. Its protein product is CASRRQAEAGELFF.

In this sample, this clonotype turned up a few times. This chain connects TRBV9 to TRBJ2-5; perhaps D is TRBD1 or TRBD2 (5 bases each). Deletions cut 4 bases from V and 5 bases from J, with 18 bases between. CDR3 length equals 15 residues. Germline values: CDR1 SGDLS, CDR2 YYNGEE. The CDR3, as DNA: TGTGCCAGCAGCTCCGGGACCACCTCCGAGGAGACCCAGTACTTC. Its translation is CASSSGTTSEETQYF.

The gene calls are TRBV2 and TRBJ2-3, with no clear D. CDR1 and CDR2 from the germline V gene are SNHLY and FYNNEI. CDR3 length equals 14 residues. Trimming stripped 8 bases from V and 0 bases from J, with 12 bases between. The CDR3 region is CASRSVGSTDTQYF. The CDR3 DNA reads TGTGCCAGCCGTTCTGTCGGCAGCACAGATACGCAGTATTTT.

The gene calls are TRBV6-5 and TRBJ2-3, with a tentative D call TRBD2 (5 bases). CDR1 and CDR2 from the germline V gene are MNHEY and SVGAGI. The germline V and J ends were trimmed by 2 bases and 4 bases, with 13 bases remaining between them. There are 15 residues in the CDR3. DNA for the CDR3: TGTGCCAGCAGTTACCCCCGGAGCGGCGCAGATACGCAGTATTTT. Encoded protein: CASSYPRSGADTQYF.

This clonotype has at least ten counts. V gene TRBV19 combines with J gene TRBJ2-2; TRBD1 agrees at 8 bases. The CDR3 is made up of 15 amino acids. Germline trimming cut 3 bases from V and 6 bases from J; bases unmatched to any gene: 6. The germline V gene has CDR1 LNHDA and CDR2 SQIVND (reference sequence). CDR3 bases: TGTGCCAGTAGTATTGGGACAGGAGGGTCCGGGGAGCTGTTTTTT. Protein: CASSIGTGGSGELFF.

The rearrangement uses TRBV7-2 and TRBJ2-3; D gene uncertain. CDR3 length: 13 residues. The germline CDR1 and CDR2 sequences are SGHTA and FQGNSA. V was clipped by 3 bases and J by 4 bases, with 8 bases between them. The CDR3 nucleotides are TGTGCCAGCAGCTTTGCTTGGGCAGATACGCAGTATTTT. This codes for CASSFAWADTQYF.

This clonotype was detected many times. V gene TRBV20-1 combines with J gene TRBJ1-2, with D uncertain. Germline V CDR1 and CDR2: DFQATT, SNEGSKA (reference sequence). V was cut by 7 bases and J by 9 bases, with 27 bases left in between. This CDR3 comprises 15 residues. CDR3 coding DNA: TGCAGTGGATTCCCCTACCTGGACGGAATTTATAGCTACACCTTC. Translation gives CSGFPYLDGIYSYTF.

This clonotype was observed a handful of times. The rearrangement joins TRBV15 to TRBJ1-6, with 7 bases identical to TRBD1. CDR1 and CDR2 from the germline V gene are LNHNV and YYDKDF (reference sequence). V lost 6 bases and J lost 7; bases outside the gene matches: 9. The CDR3 spans 15 residues. The CDR3 DNA reads TGTGCCACCAGATCCCACGGGACAGAAAATTCACCCCTCCACTTT. Translating gives CATRSHGTENSPLHF.

This clonotype was picked up many times. The genes are TRBV7-2 and TRBJ2-3; perhaps D is TRBD1 or TRBD2 (5 bases each). V was clipped by 6 bases and J by 1 base, with 11 bases between them. This CDR3 has 14 amino acids. Per germline, CDR1 SGHTA and CDR2 FQGNSA. DNA of the CDR3: TGTGCCAGCAGAAGGGACCGCCGCACAGATACGCAGTATTTT. It translates to CASRRDRRTDTQYF.

This clonotype showed up just a few times. Here the CDR3 reads CASSSLSYRGQTEAFF. The CDR3 coding sequence is TGTGCCAGCAGTTCCCTCTCCTACAGGGGGCAGACTGAAGCTTTCTTT. The rearrangement uses TRBV6-6 and TRBJ1-1; 9 bases line up with TRBD1. CDR3 size: 16 residues. The trim removed 4 bases at V and 5 bases at J, leaving 11 bases unmatched. From germline, CDR1 is MNHNY and CDR2 SVGAGI (reference sequence).

The chain links TRBV11-2 to TRBJ2-5; possibly TRBD2 for D (6 bases). Germline CDR1 SGHAT, CDR2 FQNNGV. V shed 1 base and J shed 1 base, with 13 bases lying between them. This CDR3 contains 16 residues. The CDR3: CASSLGDGGPQETQYF. The CDR3 DNA follows: TGTGCCAGCAGCTTAGGGGACGGGGGACCCCAAGAGACCCAGTACTTC.

This clonotype was seen more than once but under ten times. The chain carries TRBV15 and TRBJ1-5, with D hard to call. V was cut by 3 bases and J by 6 bases, with 15 bases left in between. The CDR3 is made up of 15 amino acids. Germline CDR1 reads LNHNV; CDR2 reads YYDKDF (reference sequence). CDR3 protein: CATSSGREPGQPQHF. CDR3 in DNA: TGTGCCACCAGCAGCGGGAGGGAACCAGGTCAGCCCCAGCATTTT.

This clonotype turned up a few times. V is TRBV5-5 and J is TRBJ2-5; D gene uncertain. V was clipped by 0 bases and J by 3 bases, with 9 bases between them. This CDR3 has 14 amino acids. Germline CDR1 SGHKS, CDR2 YYEKEE (reference sequence). The CDR3: CASSLGAAKETQYF. The CDR3 DNA reads TGTGCCAGCAGCTTGGGGGCAGCAAAAGAGACCCAGTACTTC.

This clonotype was seen a few times. The chain joins TRBV4-3 to TRBJ1-2, with TRBD1 as a possible D gene (5 bases). Germline CDR1 reads LGHNA; CDR2 reads YSLEER. The V gene lost 0 bases and the J gene lost 3 bases, with 14 bases spanning the gap. The CDR3 runs 16 residues. CDR3 region: CASSQDLGDRDYGYTF. CDR3 nucleotides: TGCGCCAGCAGCCAAGATCTAGGGGATAGGGACTATGGCTACACCTTC.

This clonotype was detected only a few times. This CDR3 reads CASSPPGLAGQETQYF. DNA of the CDR3: TGTGCCAGCAGCCCGCCGGGACTAGCGGGGCAAGAGACCCAGTACTTC. The V gene is TRBV9, the J gene TRBJ2-5, with TRBD2 matching over 13 bases. Germline CDR1 is SGDLS and CDR2 is YYNGEE. Trimming at V came to 4 bases and at J to 2 bases, leaving 5 bases not matched to a gene. The length of the CDR3 is 16 residues.

The gene calls are TRBV20-1 and TRBJ1-5, with unresolved D. The germline CDR1 and CDR2 sequences are DFQATT and SNEGSKA (reference sequence). The CDR3 is 14 residues long. Trimming stripped 4 bases from V and 4 bases from J, with 14 bases between. CDR3 sequence reads: CSAMGGLENQPQHF. The CDR3 DNA follows: TGCAGTGCTATGGGTGGATTGGAGAATCAGCCCCAGCATTTT.

In its sample, this clonotype was seen a few times. The gene calls are TRBV29-1 and TRBJ2-7, with unresolved D. The germline gives CDR1 SQVTM, CDR2 ANQGSEA. V was trimmed by 5 bases and J by 0 bases, leaving 11 bases between them. CDR3 length: 13 amino acids. CDR3 in amino acids: CSVTGSVSYEQYF. The DNA of the CDR3 is TGCAGCGTTACGGGCAGCGTCTCCTACGAGCAGTACTTC.

This clonotype was detected a few times. The rearrangement joins TRBV20-1 to TRBJ1-2; D is uncertain. Looked up from germline, CDR1 is DFQATT and CDR2 is SNEGSKA (reference sequence). The germline V and J ends were trimmed by 6 bases and 6 bases, with 17 bases remaining between them. The CDR3 extends over 13 amino acids. The CDR3 sequence is CSAEPPTYHGYTF. The CDR3 region has the DNA TGCAGTGCCGAACCTCCGACGTACCATGGCTACACCTTC.

V usage is TRBV10-3 and J usage is TRBJ2-3, with D tentatively TRBD1 (6 bases). Trimming cost V 10 bases and J 1 base, with 15 bases left between them. There are 14 residues in the CDR3. The V gene's germline CDR1 is ENHRY and CDR2 SYGVKD. The CDR3 spells CATGDIPRTDTQYF. The CDR3 nucleotides read TGTGCCACCGGGGACATCCCACGCACAGATACGCAGTATTTT.